One sample yielded the 15 T cell receptor beta chains listed below, sequenced in a study of blood T cell repertoires in COVID-19. Sequenced by immunoSEQ multiplex PCR; TCRdb stores in-frame clones only, minus some. The sample lists over 60,000 clones; about 70% were seen once. Sequenced: peripheral blood. These receptors came from a woman older than 75 with acute or convalescent COVID-19.

The V gene is TRBV30, the J gene TRBJ1-2, with 11 bases lining up with TRBD1. Looked up from germline, CDR1 is GTSNPN and CDR2 is SVGIG (reference sequence). This CDR3 contains 17 residues. With 0 bases clipped from V and 4 bases from J, the junction kept 10 bases outside the gene matches. The DNA of the CDR3 is TGTGCCTGGAGTGTATCTGGGGCTGGGACAGGGGGCTATGGCTACACCTTC. Protein: CAWSVSGAGTGGYGYTF.

This clone was recorded a few times. This sequence joins TRBV7-8 and TRBJ1-5; 7 nucleotides agree with TRBD1. CDR1 is SGHVS and CDR2 is FQNEAQ in the germline V gene. V gave up 5 bases and J gave up 1 base; unmatched junction bases: 20. The CDR3 runs to 20 residues. The CDR3 region is CASSPTDREAGFRSNQPQHF. DNA of the CDR3: TGTGCCAGCAGCCCAACCGACAGGGAGGCTGGGTTTAGGAGCAATCAGCCCCAGCATTTT.

The rearrangement uses TRBV19 and TRBJ1-1; D is unclear. The CDR3 has 15 amino acids. V lost 3 bases, J lost 1 base, and 12 bases lay in between. The germline V gene has CDR1 LNHDA and CDR2 SQIVND (reference sequence). CDR3 sequence (DNA): TGTGCCAGTAGTATTGAGAGGCTTGGGAACACTGAAGCTTTCTTT. Translation: CASSIERLGNTEAFF.

This chain joins TRBV11-2 and TRBJ2-5; 9 nucleotides line up with TRBD2. This CDR3 has 13 amino acids. V was clipped by 6 bases and J by 4 bases; unmatched bases: 3. CDR1 and CDR2 from the germline V gene are SGHAT and FQNNGV. CDR3 coding DNA: TGTGCCAGCAGTCCGACTAGCGGAGAGACCCAGTACTTC. It encodes CASSPTSGETQYF.

The chain recombines TRBV6-1 with TRBJ2-3, with D possibly matching TRBD1 (7 bases). V was shortened by 2 bases and J by 1 base, with 13 bases between the two germline ends. The CDR3 is made up of 16 amino acids. The germline V gene has CDR1 MNHNS and CDR2 SASEGT. Written as DNA, the CDR3 is TGTGCCAGCAGTGAACAGGGGGGTGGGGGCACAGATACGCAGTATTTT. Translation gives CASSEQGGGGTDTQYF.

The V call is TRBV28, the J call TRBJ2-1, with TRBD1 matching 10 bases. Germline V gene data show CDR1 as MDHEN and CDR2 as SYDVKM. The CDR3 has 15 amino acids. Losses at the gene ends were 5 bases for V and 8 bases for J; bases not matched to a gene: 9. The CDR3 region has the DNA TGTGCCAGCAGTACCCGGGACAGGGGCAAATATGAGCAGTTCTTC. It encodes CASSTRDRGKYEQFF.

The chain combines TRBV5-6 with TRBJ1-5, with TRBD1 identical over 8 bases. Germline CDR1 reads SGHDT; CDR2 reads YYEEEE. Unmatched junction bases numbered 9, after V lost 4 bases and J lost 6 bases. This CDR3 contains 15 residues. The CDR3 loop reads CASSVSGGAGQPQHF. The CDR3 DNA reads as TGTGCCAGCAGCGTTTCAGGGGGCGCGGGTCAGCCCCAGCATTTT.

The V call is TRBV7-6, the J call TRBJ1-4, with TRBD1 as a possible D gene (5 bases). CDR1 is SGHVS and CDR2 is FNYEAQ in the germline V gene. The CDR3 runs to 15 residues. V gave up 5 bases and J gave up 7 bases, with 17 bases separating them. The chain's CDR3 is CASSPRQNIVEKLFF. CDR3 in DNA: TGTGCCAGCAGCCCTCGACAGAACATAGTTGAAAAACTGTTTTTT.

This clone was picked up a small number of times. The gene calls are TRBV4-1 and TRBJ1-1, with TRBD1 as a possible D gene (5 bases). The CDR3 contains 15 residues. From germline, CDR1 is MGHRA and CDR2 YSYEKL. V lost 0 bases, J lost 5 bases, and 13 bases lay in between. CDR3 DNA sequence: TGCGCCAGCAGCCAAGATACCGGGGGGGGAACTGAAGCTTTCTTT. This gives the protein CASSQDTGGGTEAFF.

The chain uses TRBV6-5 and TRBJ1-5; D is perhaps TRBD1 (6 bases). Trimming removed 5 bases at V and 5 bases at J, with 10 bases between. The V gene's germline CDR1 is MNHEY and CDR2 SVGAGI. The CDR3 has 13 residues. The CDR3 DNA is TGTGCCAGCAGTCCACAGGGCGATCAGCCCCAGCATTTT. Translated: CASSPQGDQPQHF.

V and J are TRBV19 and TRBJ1-2; TRBD1 matches 11 bases. The CDR3 consists of 15 residues. After removal of 5 bases from V and 4 bases from J, the junction contained 6 bases not matched to a gene. Germline CDR1 and CDR2: LNHDA and SQIVND (reference sequence). The CDR3 spells CASSSQDRGLYGYTF. CDR3 coding DNA: TGTGCCAGTAGTTCCCAGGACAGGGGGCTCTATGGCTACACCTTC. The entire variable domain, with the rest obtained from reference TRBV19 and TRBJ1-2, is as follows: DGGITQSPKYLFRKEGQNVTLSCEQNLNHDAMYWYRQDPGQGLRLIYYSQIVNDFQKGDIAEGYSVSREKKESFPLTVTSAQKNPTAFYLCASSSQDRGLYGYTFGSGTRLTVV.

The genes are TRBV11-1 and TRBJ1-1, with TRBD1 matching 11 bases. The CDR3 loop spans 15 amino acids. CDR1 SGHAT and CDR2 FQDESV come from the germline V gene (reference sequence). J gave up 3 bases and V 1 base, and 1 base lay outside the gene matches. The CDR3 reads CASSLGDRGDTEAFF. DNA for the CDR3: TGTGCCAGCAGCTTAGGGGACAGGGGGGACACTGAAGCTTTCTTT.

This CDR3 reads CASSVTELAKNIQYF. As DNA, the CDR3 is TGCGCCAGCAGCGTAACAGAATTAGCCAAAAACATTCAGTACTTC. The rearrangement uses TRBV4-1 and TRBJ2-4; D is undetermined. The CDR3 is 15 residues long. CDR1 and CDR2 from the germline V gene are MGHRA and YSYEKL. V was shortened by 5 bases and J by 0 bases, with 11 bases between the two germline ends.

The V and J genes are TRBV3-1 (or the pseudogene TRBV3-2) and TRBJ1-2; D gene ambiguous. The CDR3 has 14 amino acids. Trimming took off 0 bases at V and 7 bases at J, with 12 bases between the two ends. Germline V gives CDR1 LGHDT, CDR2 YNNKEL (reference sequence). The CDR3 loop is CASSQDRIRGGYTF. CDR3 sequence (DNA): TGTGCCAGCAGCCAAGATAGGATTCGGGGTGGCTACACCTTC.

Remarks on this clone: A read error may produce the germline difference seen at one junction end. This chain uses TRBV11-2 with TRBJ1-2; possible D gene TRBD1, 5 bases. CDR1 SGHAT and CDR2 FQNNGV come from the germline V gene. The CDR3 runs to 12 residues. The CDR3 DNA is TGTGCCAGCAGCTTATCGGAGGGGATAAGTGAGTTC. Its protein product is CASSLSEGISEF.